The sequence of this T cell receptor (beta chain) was determined in a study of CD8 T cells in ankylosing spondylitis. Study-wide results and limits: Matched ankylosing spondylitis synovial fluid reportedly contained a significantly enriched population of disease-linked clones. Ankylosing spondylitis blood appeared to be characterized by a TCR beta motif of about eight highly homologous variants. Disease-associated clones were CD8+ and fairly uncommon in peripheral blood.

The TCR beta libraries were generated through quantitative 5'-RACE incorporating molecular barcodes. MiXCR, applied by TCRdb to the 5' RACE reads, yields one record per CDR3 protein. The data hold about 340,000 distinct CDR3 sequences, with 8% observed a single time. This clonotype has more than one count but fewer than ten. What it binds is unknown. The TCR sequence derives from a male donor with ankylosing spondylitis. Material: blood, either unsorted or a sorted T cell fraction (not recorded which).

The CDR3 here is CASSYSALEQFF. DNA for the CDR3: TGTGCCAGCAGTTATTCTGCTCTTGAGCAGTTCTTC. The gene calls are TRBV27 and TRBJ2-1; D unclear. This CDR3 spans 12 amino acids. CDR1 is MNHEY, CDR2 SMNVEV, per germline (reference sequence). Trimming pared 4 bases from V and 9 bases from J, leaving 10 bases between.